This T cell receptor beta chain is drawn from a study of blood T cell repertoires in COVID-19. As for the study in general: Samples of COVID-19 (acute and convalescent) were obtained from the United States, Italy and Spain. Sources were T cells, B-cell-depleted T cells, or PBMCs; the material itself was cDNA or gDNA.

Per the original data handling: By means of reference gene primer amplification, nucleated cell counts were estimated. Libraries were prepared by immunoSEQ multiplex PCR; TCRdb keeps only in-frame clonotypes and omits some of them. V and J calls plus clone size are reproduced from that table; the DNA served to infer D and trimming. The sample gives around 300,000 clones, roughly 88% of which show up once; less than 10% is in the top ten. The trim removed 5 bases at V and 7 bases at J, leaving 10 bases unmatched. The CDR3 is 14 residues long. Germline V gene sequence: CDR1 SEHNR, CDR2 FQNEAQ (reference sequence).

The source material was peripheral blood. The chain joins TRBV7-9 to TRBJ2-7; 8 nucleotides agree with TRBD2. The sequence was obtained from a young man with active or convalescent COVID-19. The CDR3 region is CASSLDVAGNEQYF. For the CDR3, the DNA is TGTGCCAGCAGCCTAGACGTAGCGGGGAATGAGCAGTACTTC.